This T cell receptor (beta chain) was captured in a study of siplizumab effects on memory and regulatory T cells. The study, taken as a whole, reports: In roughly 80-95% of proliferating CD4+ or CD8+ clones, a naive or memory phenotype could not be assigned. Significantly reduced by siplizumab was the cumulative frequency of alloreactive sequences, namely those traceable to unstimulated CD4+ memory cells. Naive T cells, seemingly more diverse than memory cells, seemed major alloresponse contributors. A mean of around 65% of mappable alloreactive CD4+ clones were Treg-derived with siplizumab, compared with roughly 25% in controls.

A note on this clone: Its antigen is still unknown.

The protocol was immunoSEQ multiplex PCR, while the TCRdb copy is restricted to in-frame clones and leaves out a portion. The profile shows some 100,000 clones, approximately 93% of them singletons. The sample was CD8+ T cells sorted from blood. The source is a human donor in good health.

CDR3 residues: CASSGRGTGPANTGELFF. The CDR3 nucleotides are TGTGCCAGCAGTGGGCGTGGGACAGGGCCCGCGAACACCGGGGAGCTGTTTTTT. The V call is TRBV2, the J call TRBJ2-2, with 9 bases aligning to TRBD1. Germline CDR1 and CDR2: SNHLY and FYNNEI. The CDR3 covers 18 residues. The J segment lost 0 bases and the V segment lost 4 bases, leaving 9 bases of the junction unmatched.